This T cell receptor beta chain was captured in a study of blood T cell repertoires in COVID-19. Study overall: Samples representing acute and convalescent COVID-19 were sourced from the United States, Italy and Spain.

The repertoire was sequenced with immunoSEQ multiplex PCR; TCRdb's copy has only in-frame clones and lacks some. Of around 97,000 clones in the sample, roughly 79% were seen once. Per the germline V gene, CDR1 is LGHNA and CDR2 is YNFKEQ. Trimming stripped 0 bases from V and 0 bases from J, with 5 bases between. The CDR3 length is 14 residues. Sample: peripheral blood. This TCR derives from a man aged 70-80 years with acute or convalescent COVID-19. This chain connects TRBV4-2 to TRBJ1-1; no clear D. The chain's CDR3 is CASSQDLLNTEAFF. The CDR3 DNA sequence: TGTGCCAGCAGCCAAGATTTATTGAACACTGAAGCTTTCTTT.